This record looks at one T cell receptor beta chain sequence and its context. Its antigen is as yet unknown. CDR1 PRHDT and CDR2 FYEKMQ come from the germline V gene (reference sequence). The CDR3 is made up of 18 amino acids. The V and J ends lost 5 bases and 7 bases, in that order; junction bases with no gene match: 19. This specimen comes from a study of PD-1 blockade in classical Hodgkin lymphoma. Clones were sequenced by immunoSEQ multiplex PCR, and TCRdb holds only the in-frame ones, with some missing. The data contain tens of thousands of clones, about four fifths of them singletons. Sample time point: cycle 4 day 1 (C4D1), after 5 to 7 weeks of nivolumab. Every single patient, without exception, relapsed after autologous stem cell transplantation, and brentuximab vedotin exposure varied. Whole-study results and caveats: CD4+ but not CD8+ TCR diversity rose significantly by C4D1. Reasons behind the repertoire differences stay unclear, perhaps disease activity or earlier therapy.

This chain uses TRBV13 with TRBJ1-4; 7 bases fit TRBD1. The starting material was peripheral blood mononuclear cells (PBMCs), obtained before the fourth cycle of nivolumab. The sequence came from a human donor with classical Hodgkin lymphoma. The CDR3 DNA follows: TGTGCCAGCAGCGCAACCCCCGGGACAGAGGGGGCTAGTGAAAAACTGTTTTTT. This codes for CASSATPGTEGASEKLFF.